The 15 T cell receptor beta chains below were found in one sample sequenced in a study of T-cell reconstitution after alpha-beta-depleted transplantation in children. Unique molecular identifiers tagged the TCRbeta library. Via MiXCR, TCRdb re-called the PCR reads, giving one row per CDR3 protein. The table lists roughly 250,000 distinct CDR3 sequences, 6.5% to 9% of them singletons. The material sequenced was PBMCs, mostly from graft donor cells, taken 180 days after TCRalphabeta/CD19-depleted stem cell transplant. The receptors were gathered from a male patient between 5 and 17 years old who had a stem cell transplant for acute lymphoblastic leukemia, so the T cells may come from the graft donor.

The table lists this clonotype with many counts. The V gene is TRBV20-1, the J gene TRBJ1-6; a weak D match, TRBD1 (6 bases). Germline loops: CDR1 DFQATT, CDR2 SNEGSKA (reference sequence). The CDR3 is made up of 15 amino acids. Trimming removed 8 bases from V and 8 bases from J, with 22 bases in between. CDR3 protein: CSLTSRGRIDSPLHF. The CDR3 bases are TGCAGTCTAACCAGCAGGGGCAGAATCGATTCACCCCTCCACTTT.

This clonotype came up many times. The V and J genes are TRBV5-1 and TRBJ2-2; D is unclear. V was shortened by 2 bases and J by 1 base, with 21 bases between the two germline ends. Germline V gives CDR1 SGHRS, CDR2 YFSETQ. The CDR3 extends over 19 amino acids. This CDR3 is CASSFNKPITPWNTGELFF. The CDR3 DNA reads TGCGCCAGCAGCTTTAACAAACCCATCACACCCTGGAACACCGGGGAGCTGTTTTTT.

In this sample, this clonotype turned up many times. V and J are TRBV9 and TRBJ2-1; 15 nucleotides line up with TRBD2. The V segment lost 2 bases and the J segment 10 bases; nucleotides outside the gene matches: 10. This CDR3 has 17 amino acids. Per the germline V gene, CDR1 is SGDLS and CDR2 is YYNGEE. The CDR3 here is CASSVSPGLAGGGEQFF. The CDR3 DNA reads as TGTGCCAGCAGCGTTTCACCGGGACTAGCGGGGGGAGGGGAGCAGTTCTTC.

As concerns this clonotype: One base away lies a much larger clone, so this may be a sequencing read error. The chain combines TRBV12-3 or TRBV12-4 with TRBJ2-2; D is possibly TRBD1 or TRBD2 (5 bases each). The CDR3 contains 18 residues. V lost 10 bases, J lost 4 bases, and 28 bases lay in between. The CDR3 reads CAIRRDLWVGETTGELFF. CDR3 sequence (DNA): TGTGCCATCAGACGGGACCTCTGGGTGGGTGAGACCACCGGGGAGCTGTTTTTT.

CDR3 in amino acids: CASNLDSLETQYF. In DNA form, the CDR3 reads TGTGCCAGCAACCTCGACTCCCTTGAGACCCAGTACTTC. The chain links TRBV7-9 to TRBJ2-5; no reliable D call. Germline V gene data show CDR1 as SEHNR and CDR2 as FQNEAQ (reference sequence). The V end lost 7 bases, the J end lost 5 bases, and 14 bases lay between the germline ends. The CDR3 length is 13 residues.

In the case of this clonotype: Since a much larger clone is just one base distant, this may be a read error. V usage is TRBV28 and J usage is TRBJ2-7; D gene ambiguous. Germline V lookup: CDR1 MDHEN, CDR2 SYDVKM. The CDR3 length is 15 residues. Trimming took off 1 base at V and 2 bases at J, with 12 bases between the two ends. The CDR3 loop is CASSLFGDLAYEQYF. CDR3 bases: TGTGCCAGCAGTTTATTTGGCGACTTAGCCTACGAGCAGTACTTC.

This clonotype was recorded at least ten times. The rearrangement joins TRBV27 to TRBJ2-5; D is perhaps TRBD2 (6 bases). The germline V and J ends were trimmed by 6 bases and 5 bases, with 19 bases remaining between them. CDR1 and CDR2 (germline): MNHEY, SMNVEV (reference sequence). The CDR3 contains 15 residues. CDR3 sequence reads: CASSLRGLSRETQYF. Here the CDR3 DNA reads TGTGCCAGCAGCCTAAGGGGACTTTCAAGGGAGACCCAGTACTTC.

This clonotype was counted many times. The chain links TRBV12-3 or TRBV12-4 to TRBJ1-4, with TRBD1 matching 8 bases. J lost 7 bases, V lost 6 bases, and 7 bases had no gene match. The length of the CDR3 is 14 residues. The CDR3 region is CASRTGTGSEKLFF. CDR3 DNA: TGTGCCAGCAGGACCGGGACAGGTAGTGAAAAACTGTTTTTT.

This clonotype appeared many times. This rearrangement joins TRBV4-1 to TRBJ2-7, with unresolved D. The CDR3 is 13 amino acids. V was trimmed by 1 base and J by 5 bases, leaving 9 bases between them. Per the germline V gene, CDR1 is MGHRA and CDR2 is YSYEKL. The CDR3, as DNA: TGCGCCAGCAGCCAAGCCCCGGTTAACGAGCAGTACTTC. Its protein is CASSQAPVNEQYF.

This clonotype was picked up many times. The rearrangement uses TRBV12-3 or TRBV12-4 and TRBJ2-4; maybe TRBD2 (6 bases). The CDR3 is 13 residues long. V was pared by 6 bases and J by 6 bases, with 12 bases between. As DNA, the CDR3 is TGTGCCAGCAGCCCGGCCGGGGGAAACATTCAGTACTTC. Translation: CASSPAGGNIQYF.

This clonotype was detected many times. The rearrangement uses TRBV15 and TRBJ1-5; D is uncertain. V was pared by 0 bases and J by 6 bases, with 9 bases between. Germline CDR1 reads LNHNV; CDR2 reads YYDKDF (reference sequence). This CDR3 comprises 14 residues. The CDR3 region has the DNA TGTGCCACCAGCAGAGATCTCGAGAGTCAGCCCCAGCATTTT. This gives the protein CATSRDLESQPQHF.

This clonotype has a count of ten or more. V and J are TRBV5-5 and TRBJ2-7; weak D call: TRBD1 (5 bases). The germline V gene has CDR1 SGHKS and CDR2 YYEKEE (reference sequence). V lost 2 bases and J lost 1, with 13 bases in between. The CDR3 loop spans 15 amino acids. CDR3 loop: CASSFPLQGSYEQYF. CDR3 sequence (DNA): TGTGCCAGCAGCTTCCCTCTCCAGGGTTCCTACGAGCAGTACTTC.

This clonotype came up many times. V and J are TRBV11-2 and TRBJ2-1, with 10 bases that match TRBD2. This CDR3 has 17 amino acids. The V and J ends lost 0 bases and 10 bases, in that order; junction bases with no gene match: 12. Germline CDR1 reads SGHAT; CDR2 reads FQNNGV. CDR3 in amino acids: CASSLDRLAGVVGEQFF. CDR3 DNA: TGTGCCAGCAGCTTAGACCGGCTAGCGGGAGTCGTAGGAGAGCAGTTCTTC.

This clonotype was found many times. The chain recombines TRBV4-1 with TRBJ2-2, with D possibly called TRBD1 or TRBD2 (5 bases each). V lost 0 bases to trimming and J lost 7 bases, with 12 bases between them. The CDR3 length is 15 residues. Germline assignment: CDR1 MGHRA and CDR2 YSYEKL. The CDR3 sequence: CASSQERGVIGELFF. CDR3 DNA sequence: TGCGCCAGCAGCCAAGAGAGGGGAGTTATCGGGGAGCTGTTTTTT.

Many counts were recorded for this clonotype. The CDR3 protein is CASAPRDSLNSPLHF. CDR3 bases: TGCGCCAGTGCGCCCCGGGACAGCCTCAATTCACCCCTCCACTTT. The rearrangement links TRBV5-1 to TRBJ1-6, with 7 bases aligning to TRBD1. CDR1 SGHRS and CDR2 YFSETQ come from the germline V gene. The CDR3 has 15 amino acids. The junction had 12 bases not matched to a gene; V was cut back by 8 bases and J by 7 bases.